The clone carrying this T cell receptor (beta chain) showed up just a few times. This sample is part of a study of CD8+CD57+ T cells in acquired aplastic anemia. Trimming shortened V by 6 bases and J by 1 base, and 9 bases separated the two germline ends. The CDR3 spans 13 residues. CDR1 and CDR2 (germline): MGHRA, YSYEKL. Genomic DNA acted as the template from which TCR beta VDJ combination and CDR3 sequence profiling were carried out. MiXCR, applied by TCRdb to the reads, yields one record per CDR3 protein. The sample has 150,000 to 200,000 distinct CDR3 sequences; about three fifths are singletons.

The V gene is TRBV4-1, the J gene TRBJ1-1; D is uncertain. The sample taken for sequencing was sorted CD4+, CD8+, or CD8+CD57+ T cells (not recorded which) from PBMCs. This receptor was obtained from a human donor with severe aplastic anemia or a healthy control (not recorded which). The CDR3 is CASRSDGNTEAFF. The CDR3 DNA sequence: TGCGCCAGCAGATCGGACGGGAACACTGAAGCTTTCTTT.